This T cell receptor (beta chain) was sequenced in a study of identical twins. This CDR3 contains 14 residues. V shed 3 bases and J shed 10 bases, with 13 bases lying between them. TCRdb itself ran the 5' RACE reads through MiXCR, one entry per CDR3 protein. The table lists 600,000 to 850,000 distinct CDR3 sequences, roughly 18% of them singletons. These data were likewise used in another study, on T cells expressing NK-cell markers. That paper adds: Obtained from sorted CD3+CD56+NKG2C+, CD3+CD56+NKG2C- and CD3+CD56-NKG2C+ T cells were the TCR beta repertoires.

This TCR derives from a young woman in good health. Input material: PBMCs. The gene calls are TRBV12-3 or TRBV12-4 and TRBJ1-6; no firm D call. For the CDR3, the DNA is TGTGCCAGCAGTTTTATCCTTGCCCAATCACCCCTCCACTTT. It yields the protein CASSFILAQSPLHF.